This is a list of T cell receptor beta chains from one sample in a study of glioma-infiltrating T cells after dendritic cell vaccination. Data came from immunoSEQ multiplex PCR; TCRdb stores just in-frame clones and leaves some out. Here the sample spans tens of thousands of clones, about 84% being singletons. The sequenced sample was blood, obtained after dendritic cell vaccination. These TCRs come from a human donor with glioblastoma. Each CDR3 is given with its conserved first and last residue. Each record gives: J gene, V gene, D gene, clone size, CDR3 protein, CDR3 DNA. The D gene is left open where the match is weak. A clone size is listed for some rows: how often the clone was seen (once, few, many), or a class if it is expanded.

j_call: TRBJ2-7; v_call: TRBV7-9; d_call: TRBD1; clone_size: .; cdr3_aa: CASSPLTRDRDYEQYF; cdr3_nt: TGTGCCAGCAGCCCACTAACCCGGGACAGAGATTACGAGCAGTACTTC
j_call: TRBJ1-2; v_call: TRBV30; d_call: TRBD1; clone_size: .; cdr3_aa: CAWSTNSGQVNYGYTF; cdr3_nt: TGTGCCTGGAGTACCAATTCGGGACAGGTCAACTATGGCTACACCTTC
j_call: TRBJ1-5; v_call: TRBV21-1; d_call: .; clone_size: .; cdr3_aa: CASSKRRGTRNQPQHF; cdr3_nt: TGTGCCAGCAGCAAAAGGAGGGGAACAAGAAATCAGCCCCAGCATTTT
j_call: TRBJ1-6; v_call: TRBV27; d_call: TRBD1; clone_size: .; cdr3_aa: CASLATGGNSPLHF; cdr3_nt: TGTGCCAGCTTGGCTACAGGGGGCAATTCACCCCTCCACTTT
j_call: TRBJ2-7; v_call: TRBV9; d_call: .; clone_size: once; cdr3_aa: CASSNQGTEQYF; cdr3_nt: TGTGCCAGCAGCAACCAGGGAACCGAGCAGTACTTC
j_call: TRBJ1-2; v_call: TRBV5-1; d_call: TRBD1; clone_size: many; cdr3_aa: CASSLTQGASGYTF; cdr3_nt: TGCGCCAGCAGCTTAACGCAGGGGGCGAGTGGCTACACCTTC
j_call: TRBJ1-6; v_call: TRBV6-5; d_call: TRBD1; clone_size: .; cdr3_aa: CASTMGQEDSPLHF; cdr3_nt: TGTGCCAGCACCATGGGACAGGAGGACTCCCCCCTCCACTTT
j_call: TRBJ2-2; v_call: TRBV6-5; d_call: TRBD1; clone_size: .; cdr3_aa: CASKAWTGSAGELFF; cdr3_nt: TGTGCCAGCAAGGCCTGGACAGGGTCCGCCGGGGAGCTGTTTTTT
j_call: TRBJ2-5; v_call: TRBV30; d_call: TRBD2; clone_size: .; cdr3_aa: CAWNGGGNRETQYF; cdr3_nt: TGTGCCTGGAACGGGGGAGGGAATAGAGAGACCCAGTACTTC
j_call: TRBJ2-7; v_call: TRBV5-4; d_call: TRBD1; clone_size: .; cdr3_aa: CASSPRTGTYEQYF; cdr3_nt: TGTGCCAGCAGCCCAAGGACAGGGACCTACGAGCAGTACTTC
j_call: TRBJ2-7; v_call: TRBV6-6; d_call: .; clone_size: few; cdr3_aa: CASSEWREQYF; cdr3_nt: TGTGCCAGCAGTGAGTGGAGGGAGCAGTACTTC
j_call: TRBJ2-7; v_call: TRBV18; d_call: TRBD1; clone_size: .; cdr3_aa: CASSRAPDRDPYEQYF; cdr3_nt: TGTGCCAGCTCACGGGCCCCCGACAGGGACCCCTACGAGCAGTACTTC
j_call: TRBJ2-3; v_call: TRBV9; d_call: TRBD2; clone_size: .; cdr3_aa: CASSVDSGALGDTQYF; cdr3_nt: TGTGCCAGCAGCGTAGACAGCGGGGCCCTGGGAGATACGCAGTATTTT
j_call: TRBJ2-2; v_call: TRBV5-1; d_call: .; clone_size: .; cdr3_aa: CASSLQGYTGELFF; cdr3_nt: TGCGCCAGCAGCTTACAGGGATACACCGGGGAGCTGTTTTTT
j_call: TRBJ2-5; v_call: TRBV18; d_call: TRBD2; clone_size: .; cdr3_aa: CASSPPASGGETQYF; cdr3_nt: TGTGCCAGCTCACCACCGGCTAGCGGGGGCGAGACCCAGTACTTC
j_call: TRBJ2-3; v_call: TRBV29-1; d_call: TRBD2; clone_size: .; cdr3_aa: CSVDGRGVADTQYF; cdr3_nt: TGCAGCGTTGATGGACGGGGGGTTGCAGATACGCAGTATTTT
j_call: TRBJ1-5; v_call: TRBV19; d_call: .; clone_size: .; cdr3_aa: CASSQQGNQPQHF; cdr3_nt: TGTGCCAGTAGTCAACAGGGTAATCAGCCCCAGCATTTT
j_call: TRBJ2-3; v_call: TRBV5-5; d_call: .; clone_size: once; cdr3_aa: CASNWGRRSSTDTQYF; cdr3_nt: TGTGCCAGCAACTGGGGGCGAAGGTCTAGCACAGATACGCAGTATTTT
j_call: TRBJ1-1; v_call: TRBV6-5; d_call: TRBD1; clone_size: .; cdr3_aa: CASGQGASEAFF; cdr3_nt: TGTGCCAGCGGGCAGGGGGCTTCTGAAGCTTTCTTT
j_call: TRBJ2-6; v_call: TRBV7-3; d_call: .; clone_size: .; cdr3_aa: CASSQRTAEGHSGANVLTF; cdr3_nt: TGTGCCAGCAGCCAGCGGACGGCTGAAGGCCACTCTGGGGCCAACGTCCTGACTTTC
j_call: TRBJ1-2; v_call: TRBV6-6; d_call: .; clone_size: .; cdr3_aa: CASSPNRASYFF; cdr3_nt: TGTGCCAGCAGCCCAAACAGGGCATCATATTTCTTC
j_call: TRBJ1-3; v_call: TRBV7-9; d_call: TRBD1; clone_size: .; cdr3_aa: CASSWDRSSGNTIYF; cdr3_nt: TGTGCCAGCAGCTGGGACAGGAGCTCTGGAAACACCATATATTTT
j_call: TRBJ2-1; v_call: TRBV2; d_call: TRBD2; clone_size: .; cdr3_aa: CASIGTSGGEQFF; cdr3_nt: TGTGCCAGCATAGGGACTAGCGGGGGGGAGCAGTTCTTC
j_call: TRBJ1-1; v_call: TRBV4-1; d_call: .; clone_size: .; cdr3_aa: CASSQETTKAGTEAFF; cdr3_nt: TGCGCCAGCAGCCAAGAGACGACAAAGGCGGGCACTGAAGCTTTCTTT
j_call: TRBJ1-5; v_call: TRBV5-4; d_call: .; clone_size: .; cdr3_aa: CASSLGQEDNQPQHF; cdr3_nt: TGTGCCAGCAGCTTGGGACAGGAGGATAATCAGCCCCAGCATTTT
j_call: TRBJ1-1; v_call: TRBV19; d_call: .; clone_size: .; cdr3_aa: CASSIDQGSGTEAFF; cdr3_nt: TGTGCCAGTAGTATAGATCAAGGATCGGGAACTGAAGCTTTCTTT
j_call: TRBJ1-1; v_call: TRBV28; d_call: TRBD1; clone_size: .; cdr3_aa: CASSSLTGMNTEAFF; cdr3_nt: TGTGCCAGCAGCTCTCTGACAGGGATGAACACTGAAGCTTTCTTT
j_call: TRBJ2-6; v_call: TRBV5-1; d_call: .; clone_size: .; cdr3_aa: CASSTGQGGSNVLTF; cdr3_nt: TGCGCCAGCAGCACCGGACAGGGAGGGTCCAACGTCCTGACTTTC
j_call: TRBJ2-2; v_call: TRBV5-6; d_call: .; clone_size: .; cdr3_aa: CASSLRKGIGTGELFF; cdr3_nt: TGTGCCAGCAGCTTGAGAAAGGGGATTGGCACCGGGGAGCTGTTTTTT
j_call: TRBJ1-1; v_call: TRBV2; d_call: .; clone_size: .; cdr3_aa: CASSKASSQNTEAFF; cdr3_nt: TGTGCCAGCAGTAAAGCATCCAGTCAAAACACTGAAGCTTTCTTT
j_call: TRBJ2-7; v_call: TRBV9; d_call: .; clone_size: .; cdr3_aa: CASSIRPGDEQYF; cdr3_nt: TGTGCCAGCAGCATACGACCGGGGGACGAGCAGTACTTC
j_call: TRBJ1-2; v_call: TRBV4-2; d_call: .; clone_size: .; cdr3_aa: CASSQDKNYGYTF; cdr3_nt: TGTGCCAGCAGCCAAGACAAAAACTATGGCTACACCTTC
j_call: TRBJ2-3; v_call: TRBV4-1; d_call: TRBD1; clone_size: .; cdr3_aa: CASSRGDRGSDTQYF; cdr3_nt: TGCGCCAGCAGCCGAGGGGACAGGGGTTCAGATACGCAGTATTTT
j_call: TRBJ2-5; v_call: TRBV5-1; d_call: .; clone_size: .; cdr3_aa: CASSLGGGDIQETQYF; cdr3_nt: TGCGCCAGCAGCTTGGGTGGAGGGGATATACAAGAGACCCAGTACTTC
j_call: TRBJ2-5; v_call: TRBV7-3; d_call: TRBD1; clone_size: .; cdr3_aa: CASSFTGGETQYF; cdr3_nt: TGTGCCAGCAGCTTTACAGGGGGGGAGACCCAGTACTTC
j_call: TRBJ2-2; v_call: TRBV7-2; d_call: .; clone_size: .; cdr3_aa: CASSPSQWGRGTGELFF; cdr3_nt: TGTGCCAGCAGCCCAAGCCAGTGGGGCCGAGGAACCGGGGAGCTGTTTTTT
j_call: TRBJ2-7; v_call: TRBV2; d_call: .; clone_size: .; cdr3_aa: CASSVRVHEQYF; cdr3_nt: TGTGCCAGCAGCGTCAGGGTCCACGAGCAGTACTTC
j_call: TRBJ1-6; v_call: TRBV7-8; d_call: TRBD1; clone_size: .; cdr3_aa: CASSLAGTALWNSPLHF; cdr3_nt: TGTGCCAGCAGCTTAGCGGGGACAGCCCTTTGGAATTCACCCCTCCACTTT
j_call: TRBJ2-7; v_call: TRBV19; d_call: .; clone_size: once; cdr3_aa: CASSIVGSSYEQYF; cdr3_nt: TGTGCCAGTAGTATAGTTGGCAGCTCCTACGAGCAGTACTTC
j_call: TRBJ1-5; v_call: TRBV5-6; d_call: .; clone_size: .; cdr3_aa: CASSLLSLRDGEQPQHF; cdr3_nt: TGTGCCAGCAGCTTGTTGAGTCTCCGGGATGGGGAACAGCCCCAGCATTTT
j_call: TRBJ2-5; v_call: TRBV5-8; d_call: .; clone_size: .; cdr3_aa: CASSFGHLVETQYF; cdr3_nt: TGTGCCAGCAGCTTTGGACACTTGGTCGAGACCCAGTACTTC
j_call: TRBJ1-2; v_call: TRBV5-1; d_call: .; clone_size: .; cdr3_aa: CASSLAGTGTGYGYTF; cdr3_nt: TGCGCCAGCAGCTTGGCCGGTACTGGAACAGGCTATGGCTACACCTTC
j_call: TRBJ1-2; v_call: TRBV7-8; d_call: TRBD1; clone_size: once; cdr3_aa: CASSLGGTGDYGYTF; cdr3_nt: TGTGCCAGCAGCTTAGGCGGGACAGGGGACTATGGCTACACCTTC
j_call: TRBJ2-7; v_call: TRBV9; d_call: .; clone_size: .; cdr3_aa: CASSVGGRVYEQYF; cdr3_nt: TGTGCCAGCAGCGTCGGGGGTCGGGTCTACGAGCAGTACTTC
j_call: TRBJ2-7; v_call: TRBV4-2; d_call: .; clone_size: .; cdr3_aa: CASSREETPTYEQYF; cdr3_nt: TGTGCCAGCAGCAGAGAGGAGACTCCTACCTACGAGCAGTACTTC
j_call: TRBJ1-6; v_call: TRBV5-4; d_call: TRBD1; clone_size: once; cdr3_aa: CASSSDRDSPLHF; cdr3_nt: TGTGCCAGCAGCTCCGACAGGGACTCACCCCTCCACTTT
j_call: TRBJ2-3; v_call: TRBV6-1; d_call: TRBD2; clone_size: .; cdr3_aa: CASSEGSGGQDTQYF; cdr3_nt: TGTGCCAGCAGTGAAGGTAGCGGGGGGCAAGATACGCAGTATTTT
j_call: TRBJ1-6; v_call: TRBV4-2; d_call: TRBD1; clone_size: .; cdr3_aa: CASSQVWDSYNSPLHF; cdr3_nt: TGTGCCAGCAGCCAAGTTTGGGACAGCTATAATTCACCCCTCCACTTT
j_call: TRBJ2-5; v_call: TRBV11-2; d_call: TRBD1; clone_size: .; cdr3_aa: CASSFTGEVETQYF; cdr3_nt: TGTGCCAGCAGCTTCACAGGGGAAGTAGAGACCCAGTACTTC
j_call: TRBJ2-3; v_call: TRBV7-2; d_call: TRBD2; clone_size: once; cdr3_aa: CASSPTGTSGSDTQYF; cdr3_nt: TGTGCCAGCAGCCCCACCGGGACTAGTGGCTCAGATACGCAGTATTTT
j_call: TRBJ1-1; v_call: TRBV19; d_call: .; clone_size: .; cdr3_aa: CASSIGAVNTEAFF; cdr3_nt: TGTGCCAGTAGTATAGGGGCCGTGAACACTGAAGCTTTCTTT
j_call: TRBJ1-1; v_call: TRBV5-6; d_call: TRBD1; clone_size: .; cdr3_aa: CASSFGTGLVTEAFF; cdr3_nt: TGTGCCAGCAGCTTTGGGACAGGGTTAGTGACTGAAGCTTTCTTT
j_call: TRBJ1-1; v_call: TRBV5-5; d_call: .; clone_size: .; cdr3_aa: CASSLIFDTEAFF; cdr3_nt: TGTGCCAGCAGCTTGATTTTCGACACTGAAGCTTTCTTT
j_call: TRBJ1-5; v_call: TRBV7-2; d_call: .; clone_size: few; cdr3_aa: CASSLDVRYNQPQHF; cdr3_nt: TGTGCCAGCAGCTTAGATGTCAGATACAATCAGCCCCAGCATTTT
j_call: TRBJ2-2; v_call: TRBV2; d_call: .; clone_size: .; cdr3_aa: CASSAEGTGELFF; cdr3_nt: TGTGCCAGCAGTGCTGAGGGAACCGGGGAGCTGTTTTTT
j_call: TRBJ2-3; v_call: TRBV2; d_call: TRBD1; clone_size: .; cdr3_aa: CASEWAGGSGTDTQYF; cdr3_nt: TGTGCCAGCGAGTGGGCAGGGGGTAGCGGCACAGATACGCAGTATTTT
j_call: TRBJ2-7; v_call: TRBV9; d_call: TRBD1; clone_size: .; cdr3_aa: CASSVGGTEFSYEQYF; cdr3_nt: TGTGCCAGCAGCGTAGGGGGGACAGAGTTTTCCTACGAGCAGTACTTC
j_call: TRBJ2-1; v_call: TRBV6-5; d_call: .; clone_size: .; cdr3_aa: CASSYSLSAGVEQFF; cdr3_nt: TGTGCCAGCAGTTACTCTCTTTCTGCGGGCGTTGAGCAGTTCTTC
j_call: TRBJ1-1; v_call: TRBV7-2; d_call: .; clone_size: .; cdr3_aa: CASSSRAKNTEAFF; cdr3_nt: TGTGCCAGCAGCTCCAGGGCTAAGAACACTGAAGCTTTCTTT